The clone carrying this TCR beta chain was counted ten times or more. The time point here: patch test 2, 6 weeks after DPC sensitization. Sample treatment: therapeutic diphenylcyclopropenone sensitization with weekly scalp DPC. At every patch-test visit, blood was drawn before the patch test was applied. Suited to DPC and affected by alopecia, the donors ranged from 18 to 70 years old. The CDR3 covers 15 residues. J lost 0 bases, V lost 6 bases, and 7 bases had no gene match. Per the germline V gene, CDR1 is MDHEN and CDR2 is SYDVKM. The data were obtained in a study of human T cells and chemical hapten exposure. Original analysis: Sample TCR counts, which ranged from roughly 20,000 to 750,000, had a median of approximately 100,000. Each CDR3 protein is one row after TCRdb ran MiXCR on the RACE reads. In this record, the V and J calls reflect TCRdb's handling and not the investigators' own analysis. The sample has fewer than 80,000 distinct CDR3 sequences, approximately 10% seen once.

V is TRBV28 and J is TRBJ2-7, with 8 nucleotides matching TRBD2. Sequencing used whole blood, obtained in connection with sensitization to the hapten diphenylcyclopropenone (DPC). The receptor's source is a woman in her 50s with alopecia areata. Some clones in this sample may be carry-over from other donors' samples. CDR3 coding DNA: TGTGCCAGCAGACAAAGCGGGGGCTACTCCTACGAGCAGTACTTC. Translated: CASRQSGGYSYEQYF.